This TCR beta chain was observed in a study of T cells in narcolepsy. Looking at the study overall: Enrolled donors included narcolepsy type 1 or type 2 patients and healthy controls. Study-wide results and caveats: No autoreactive T cell clone sequences appeared in some memory CD4+ repertoires. Autoreactive clonotypes reportedly recurred in blood of same and different patients, not controls. Comparing one patient's CSF and blood CD4+ clonotypes highlighted HCRT- and TRIB2-specific autoreactive clonotypes.

The length of the CDR3 is 12 residues. V was shortened by 6 bases and J by 4 bases, with 9 bases between the two germline ends. Germline-derived CDR1 and CDR2 are SNHLY and FYNNEI. Using immunoSEQ multiplex PCR, the repertoire was profiled, and TCRdb retains in-frame clones only, with some absent. The sample records 20,000 to 25,000 clones, about 92% being singletons. A remark on this clone: Its antigen is unknown.

This clonotype originated in a human donor with narcolepsy. The specimen sequenced was CD45RA- memory CD4+ T cells from PBMCs. The V and J genes are TRBV2 and TRBJ1-1, with TRBD1 as a possible D gene (5 bases). For the CDR3, the DNA is TGTGCCAGCAGGGACGGGGCCACTGAAGCTTTCTTT. As protein: CASRDGATEAFF.